These T cell receptor beta chains were read from a single sample in a study of cytomegalovirus exposure and HLA in healthy donors. Profiled with immunoSEQ multiplex PCR; TCRdb holds only in-frame clones, not every one. Among some 200,000 clones listed, approximately 82% were seen once. Sequenced input: PBMCs. All receptors come from a woman aged 18-30 years in good health and CMV-seronegative. The CDR3 runs from the conserved cysteine through the conserved F or W. The D gene is left open where the match is weak. Not every row has a clone size; where given, it reads once, few, many or a size class.

>TRBV7-9|TRBJ1-5|NA|TRBD1
CASSSTGSGQPQHF
TGTGCCAGCAGCTCGACAGGGAGTGGTCAGCCCCAGCATTTT
>TRBV2|TRBJ1-5|few|TRBD1
CASSEPGGLRPQHF
TGTGCCAGCAGTGAACCAGGGGGTTTAAGGCCCCAGCATTTT
>TRBV7-2|TRBJ1-2|NA|TRBD1
CASSPEGAGGHENYGYTF
TGTGCCAGCAGCCCTGAAGGTGCAGGGGGCCACGAAAACTATGGCTACACCTTC
>TRBV27|TRBJ1-1|NA|NA
CASSPLGGTASSNEAFF
TGTGCCAGCAGTCCCCTGGGGGGGACCGCTTCCTCGAATGAAGCTTTCTTT
>TRBV4-3|TRBJ1-1|few|NA
CASSQDAGLGEAFF
TGCGCCAGCAGCCAAGACGCGGGTTTGGGGGAAGCTTTCTTT
>TRBV7-9|TRBJ2-1|once|TRBD2
CASSPRGLGTTINEQFF
TGTGCCAGCAGCCCACGAGGACTAGGCACGACCATCAATGAGCAGTTCTTC
>TRBV27|TRBJ1-4|NA|NA
CASSLWGGEKLFF
TGTGCCAGCAGTTTGTGGGGAGGTGAAAAACTGTTTTTT
>TRBV9|TRBJ2-3|NA|TRBD1
CASSLAGTGGTDTQYF
TGTGCCAGCTCCCTAGCCGGGACAGGGGGCACAGATACGCAGTATTTT
>TRBV28|TRBJ1-2|NA|NA
CASSSTPRQGAYGYTF
TGTGCCAGCAGCTCGACCCCTCGACAAGGGGCCTATGGCTACACCTTC
>TRBV4-1|TRBJ2-5|NA|TRBD2
CASSQATGTSGSQETQYF
TGCGCCAGCAGCCAAGCCACCGGGACTAGCGGTTCCCAGGAGACCCAGTACTTC
>TRBV9|TRBJ1-1|NA|NA
CASSGGQTPNTEAFF
TGTGCCAGCAGCGGCGGACAGACTCCAAACACTGAAGCTTTCTTT
>TRBV25-1|TRBJ1-2|NA|NA
CASYTSGGGGYTF
TGTGCCAGCTATACCTCGGGGGGGGGCGGCTACACCTTC
>TRBV11-2|TRBJ1-2|NA|TRBD1
CASSSPHRGDYGYTF
TGTGCCAGCAGCTCTCCCCACAGGGGGGACTATGGCTACACCTTC
>TRBV7-2|TRBJ2-5|NA|NA
CASSYPEAGEETQYF
TGTGCCAGCAGCTACCCGGAGGCAGGGGAAGAGACCCAGTACTTC
>TRBV28|TRBJ2-3|NA|NA
CASSLSLSDTDTQYF
TGTGCCAGCAGTTTATCCCTTAGCGACACAGATACGCAGTATTTT
>TRBV5-1|TRBJ2-7|NA|NA
CASSLVGGNEQYF
TGCGCCAGCAGCTTAGTCGGGGGTAACGAGCAGTACTTC
>TRBV11-2|TRBJ2-1|NA|TRBD2
CASSLGGGRFNEQFF
TGTGCCAGCAGCTTAGGAGGCGGGAGGTTCAATGAGCAGTTCTTC
>TRBV9|TRBJ1-4|NA|NA
CASSVGGGFGGEKLFF
TGTGCCAGCAGCGTAGGAGGAGGATTTGGGGGCGAAAAACTGTTTTTT
>TRBV6-5|TRBJ1-2|NA|NA
CASSYIPGDYGYTF
TGTGCCAGCAGTTACATCCCCGGGGACTATGGCTACACCTTC
>TRBV27|TRBJ2-7|NA|TRBD2
CASSYLGGGDEQYF
TGTGCCAGCAGTTATCTGGGGGGGGGAGACGAGCAGTACTTC
>TRBV6-5|TRBJ1-5|once|NA
CASSYSLENQPQHF
TGTGCCAGCAGTTACTCGCTGGAGAATCAGCCCCAGCATTTT
>TRBV6-5|TRBJ2-7|NA|NA
CASSYGDSPYEQYF
TGTGCCAGCAGTTACGGAGACTCCCCCTACGAGCAGTACTTC
>TRBV6-5|TRBJ2-3|many|NA
CASSYSYADTQYF
TGTGCCAGCAGTTACTCCTATGCGGATACGCAGTATTTT
>TRBV19|TRBJ1-1|NA|TRBD1
CASSPSGGEAFF
TGTGCCAGTAGCCCGTCAGGGGGTGAAGCTTTCTTT
>TRBV27|TRBJ2-7|NA|NA
CASSPTAGFSSYEQYF
TGTGCCAGCAGTCCAACCGCGGGGTTTTCCTCCTACGAGCAGTACTTC
>TRBV9|TRBJ1-3|NA|NA
CASSVVGGIGSGNTIYF
TGTGCCAGCAGCGTAGTTGGGGGCATTGGGTCTGGAAACACCATATATTTT
>TRBV7-9|TRBJ2-1|NA|TRBD2
CASSLVAGGGGNEQFF
TGTGCCAGCAGCTTAGTGGCGGGAGGAGGAGGGAATGAGCAGTTCTTC
>TRBV30|TRBJ1-2|NA|NA
CAWSQNNYGYTF
TGTGCCTGGAGCCAGAACAACTATGGCTACACCTTC
>TRBV27|TRBJ1-1|NA|NA
CASSTGMNTEAFF
TGTGCCAGCAGTACAGGAATGAACACTGAAGCTTTCTTT
>TRBV7-2|TRBJ2-7|NA|NA
CASSLGGASYEQYF
TGTGCCAGCAGCTTAGGGGGCGCGTCCTACGAGCAGTACTTC
>TRBV28|TRBJ1-2|NA|TRBD1
CASSLPLTGEDYGYTF
TGTGCCAGCAGTTTACCGCTGACAGGGGAGGACTATGGCTACACCTTC